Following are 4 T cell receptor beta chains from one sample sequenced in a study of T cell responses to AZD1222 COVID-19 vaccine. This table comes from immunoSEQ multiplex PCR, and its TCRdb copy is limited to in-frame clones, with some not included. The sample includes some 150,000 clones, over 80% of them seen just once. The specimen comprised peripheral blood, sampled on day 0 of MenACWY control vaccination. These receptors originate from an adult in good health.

CDR3 sequence (DNA): TGTGCCAGCAGGGGGACCAACGCCTACGAGCAGTACTTC. This encodes CASRGTNAYEQYF. The genes are TRBV28 and TRBJ2-7, with D perhaps being TRBD1 or TRBD2 (5 bases each). CDR3 size: 13 residues. V lost 6 bases and J 2 bases, leaving 11 bases between the germline ends. CDR1 and CDR2 from the germline V gene are MDHEN and SYDVKM.

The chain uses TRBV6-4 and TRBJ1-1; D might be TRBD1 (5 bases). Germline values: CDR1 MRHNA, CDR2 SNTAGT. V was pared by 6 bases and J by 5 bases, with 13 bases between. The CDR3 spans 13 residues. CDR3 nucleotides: TGTGCCAGCAGACCGCAGGGAGGGACTGAAGCTTTCTTT. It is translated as CASRPQGGTEAFF.

Written as DNA, the CDR3 is TGTGCCAGCAGCCCACGACAGGGACGGACTGAAGCTTTCTTT. Protein sequence: CASSPRQGRTEAFF. The V and J genes are TRBV7-8 and TRBJ1-1, with 7 bases lining up with TRBD1. The germline gives CDR1 SGHVS, CDR2 FQNEAQ. The CDR3 extends over 14 amino acids. After removal of 5 bases from V and 5 bases from J, the junction contained 8 bases not matched to a gene.

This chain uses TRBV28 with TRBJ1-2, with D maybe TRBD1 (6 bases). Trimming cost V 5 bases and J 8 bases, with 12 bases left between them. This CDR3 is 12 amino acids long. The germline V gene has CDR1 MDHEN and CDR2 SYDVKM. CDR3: CASSQQGYGYTF. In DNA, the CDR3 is TGTGCCAGCAGTCAACAGGGATACGGCTACACCTTC.